This passage covers 6 T cell receptor beta chains from one sample sequenced in a study of radiation and T cells in renal cell carcinoma. Some clones are missing from TCRdb's copy, which holds only in-frame ones; the method was immunoSEQ multiplex PCR. The table lists about 74,000 clones, around 89% of them singletons. Described time point: blood 4 weeks post-SBRT, at nephrectomy. Specified treatment: 15 Gy SBRT to primary tumor, nephrectomy 4 weeks later. Specimen: blood, collected from a patient whose treatment included radiotherapy and nephrectomy. These receptor sequences come from a woman in her 70s with renal cell carcinoma.

This clone was counted once. This chain joins TRBV25-1 and TRBJ1-2; 11 bases are a match to TRBD1. This CDR3 is built from 15 residues. The V and J ends lost 2 bases and 7 bases, in that order; junction bases with no gene match: 6. In germline, CDR1 is MGHDK, CDR2 SYGVNS. CDR3 protein: CASSEGQGARIGYTF. Written as DNA, the CDR3 is TGTGCCAGCAGTGAAGGACAGGGGGCGCGGATTGGCTACACCTTC.

The V call is TRBV28, the J call TRBJ2-5; the D call may be TRBD1 or TRBD2 (5 bases each). Trimming cost V 1 base and J 1 base, with 10 bases left between them. CDR1 is MDHEN, CDR2 SYDVKM, per germline. CDR3 length: 15 residues. CDR3 nucleotides: TGTGCCAGCAGTTTATCGGGGCAGGGCCAAGAGACCCAGTACTTC. Its translation is CASSLSGQGQETQYF.

This sequence joins TRBV5-1 and TRBJ1-2; D not resolved. V was shortened by 6 bases and J by 5 bases, with 17 bases between the two germline ends. Germline CDR1 SGHRS, CDR2 YFSETQ. The CDR3 has 14 residues. CDR3 sequence: CASNAAGTRYGYTF. CDR3 bases: TGCGCCAGCAACGCAGCTGGCACTCGTTATGGCTACACCTTC.

This chain uses TRBV28 with TRBJ2-3; 9 bases are a match to TRBD2. Germline V gene sequence: CDR1 MDHEN, CDR2 SYDVKM. J lost 3 bases, V lost 6 bases, and 4 bases had no gene match. CDR3 length equals 14 residues. CDR3 coding DNA: TGTGCCAGCAGCCTCAGCGGGGGGACAGATACGCAGTATTTT. Its translation is CASSLSGGTDTQYF.

The genes are TRBV7-2 and TRBJ1-6, with TRBD1 matching over 7 bases. The CDR3 totals 15 residues. Losses at the gene ends were 5 bases for V and 11 bases for J; bases not matched to a gene: 12. Germline V gene lookup returns CDR1 SGHTA and CDR2 FQGNSA. The CDR3 DNA is TGTGCCAGCAGCGCCCAACAGGGGAAATTTGCACCCCTCCACTTT. Amino acid sequence: CASSAQQGKFAPLHF.

V is TRBV28 and J is TRBJ2-1, with a weak D call TRBD2 (5 bases). The germline V gene encodes CDR1 MDHEN and CDR2 SYDVKM. CDR3 length: 10 residues. The V gene lost 8 bases and the J gene lost 9 bases, with 8 bases spanning the gap. CDR3 sequence (DNA): TGTGCCAGCGGGAGTAGTGAGCAGTTCTTC. It encodes CASGSSEQFF.